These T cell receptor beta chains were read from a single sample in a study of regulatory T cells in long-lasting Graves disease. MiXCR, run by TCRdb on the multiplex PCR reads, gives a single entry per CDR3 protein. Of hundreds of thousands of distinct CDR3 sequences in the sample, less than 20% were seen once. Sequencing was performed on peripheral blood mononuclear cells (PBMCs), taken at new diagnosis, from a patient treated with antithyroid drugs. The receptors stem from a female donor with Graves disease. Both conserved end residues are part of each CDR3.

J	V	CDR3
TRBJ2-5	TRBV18	CASSPRGETQYF
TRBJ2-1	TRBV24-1	CATSDSRKDNEQFF
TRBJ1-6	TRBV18	CASSPGDRMINSPLHF
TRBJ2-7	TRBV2	CASRRTELYEQYF
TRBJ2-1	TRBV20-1	CSASPGQKYNEQFF
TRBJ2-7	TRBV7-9	CASTLGDEQYF
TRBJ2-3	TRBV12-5	CASGLAGGRRDTQYF
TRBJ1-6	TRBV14	CASSQGGQSSYNSPLHF
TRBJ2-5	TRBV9	CASSVAEQGVYETQYF
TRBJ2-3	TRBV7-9	CASSLRGTLTSTDTQYF
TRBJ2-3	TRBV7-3	CASSLNNRASTDTQYF
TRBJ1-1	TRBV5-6	CASSLAIRRGVSNTEAFF
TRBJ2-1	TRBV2	CASSAYRESHNEQFF
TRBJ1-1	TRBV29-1	CSVEPENTEAFF
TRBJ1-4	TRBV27	CASSLIGGGEKLFF
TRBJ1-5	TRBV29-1	CSVLDSRYSNQPQHF
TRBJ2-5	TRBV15	CATSRDRGSGETQYF
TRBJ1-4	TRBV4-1	CASSQALPKEILFF
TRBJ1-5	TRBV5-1	CASSFEPNQPQHF
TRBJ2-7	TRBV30	CAWSVGGDEQYF
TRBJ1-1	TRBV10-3	CAIKNDRDTEAFF
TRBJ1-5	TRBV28	CASSRQGSQPQHF
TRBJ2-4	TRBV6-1	CASRWGGLNIQYF
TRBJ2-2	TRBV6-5	CASSYGAGGSTGELFF
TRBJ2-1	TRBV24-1	CATSDQTSGVDEQFF
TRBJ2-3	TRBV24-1	CATSDLGRGAADTQYF
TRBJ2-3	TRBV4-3	CASSQDASPWSTDTQYF
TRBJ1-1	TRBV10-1	CASSASGGLPEAFF